Listed below are T cell receptor beta chains from one sample, sequenced in a study of blood T cells in healthy people across ages. TCRdb used MiXCR to reprocess the 5' RACE reads, holding one entry per CDR3 protein. The table shows 850,000 to 1,000,000 distinct CDR3 sequences, with roughly 52% occurring only once. The sample taken for sequencing was blood. These receptors were collected from a man under 40 in good health. CDR3s include the opening cysteine and the closing phenylalanine or tryptophan. The D gene is left open where the match is weak. Some rows mark clone size as missing; the rest say once, few, many or name a class of expanded clone.

clone_size j_call v_call d_call cdr3_nt cdr3_aa
few TRBJ2-7 TRBV2 NA TGTGCCAGCAGTGACATGGGGCAGTTTTTCTACGAGCAGTACTTC CASSDMGQFFYEQYF
NA TRBJ2-5 TRBV6-1 NA TGTGCCAGTGCAGGGACGCACCAAGAGACCCAGTACTTC CASAGTHQETQYF
once TRBJ2-1 TRBV12-5 NA TGTGCCAGTGGTTTTTTAGCAAAGGGAGTCCTGACCTACAATGAGCAGTTCTTC CASGFLAKGVLTYNEQFF
NA TRBJ1-1 TRBV2 TRBD1 TGTGTCAGCAGAGCGGGACAGACTAACACTGAAGCTTTCTTT CVSRAGQTNTEAFF
few TRBJ2-7 TRBV27 NA TGTGCCAGCAGCGTCGGGGAGAGCTCCTACGAGCAGTACTTC CASSVGESSYEQYF
NA TRBJ2-3 TRBV12-3/TRBV12-4 TRBD1 TGTGCCAGCAGTACAGGGGTTGGAGCAGATATGCAGTATTTT CASSTGVGADMQYF
few TRBJ2-1 TRBV7-2 NA TGTGCCAGCAGCTTACAGACTAACAATGAGCAGTTCTTC CASSLQTNNEQFF
NA TRBJ1-2 TRBV6-6 NA TGTGCCAGCACCTTGGGGGGCCATACCTATGGCTACACCTTC CASTLGGHTYGYTF
NA TRBJ1-4 TRBV7-9 TRBD1 TGTGCCAGCGGCCGACAGGGGTACGGTGAAAAACTGTTTTTT CASGRQGYGEKLFF
NA TRBJ2-1 TRBV6-1 TRBD2 TGTGCCAGCAGTGACAGCGGGGGTATCCACAATGAGCAGTTCTTC CASSDSGGIHNEQFF
once TRBJ1-6 TRBV29-1 NA TGCAGCGTTGCCGAGGGGAGCTCCTATAATTCACCCCTCCACTTT CSVAEGSSYNSPLHF
NA TRBJ2-5 TRBV5-1 NA TGCGCCAGCAGCTTCGGACCTCCCGGGGGAGAGCAGTACTTC CASSFGPPGGEQYF
few TRBJ2-7 TRBV3-1 NA TGTGCCAGCAGCCGCTACAGGGACTACGAGCAGTACTTC CASSRYRDYEQYF
NA TRBJ1-1 TRBV3-1 NA TGTGCCAGCAGCCGGAGGACTGAAGCTTTCTTT CASSRRTEAFF
few TRBJ2-7 TRBV20-1 NA TGCAGTGCTAGGTCGGGCAGGTCCTACGAGCAGTACTTC CSARSGRSYEQYF
NA TRBJ2-1 TRBV27 TRBD1 TGTGCCAGCAGTTTAGACAGGGTAGGGGAGCAGTTCTTC CASSLDRVGEQFF
once TRBJ1-5 TRBV12-3/TRBV12-4 TRBD1 TGTGCCAGCATGGGCAGGGGGCGAGGTCAGCCCCAGCATTTT CASMGRGRGQPQHF
NA TRBJ2-7 TRBV6-2/TRBV6-3 NA TGTGCCAGCAGTTACTCGATACTGAGTCGGGATAACTACGAGCAGTACTTC CASSYSILSRDNYEQYF
many TRBJ2-1 TRBV7-2 NA TGTGCCAGCAGCTTATTCGGCGACGTAGGTGATGAGCAGTTCTTC CASSLFGDVGDEQFF
NA TRBJ2-7 TRBV7-9 NA TGTGCCAGCAGGCGTGAACTAGGGTACGAGCAGTACTTC CASRRELGYEQYF
NA TRBJ2-7 TRBV6-5 NA TGTGCCAGCAGTTACTCAGGGGCAGTCTCCTACGAGCAGTACTTC CASSYSGAVSYEQYF
NA TRBJ2-7 TRBV20-1 TRBD2 TGCAGTGCCAATAGCGGGAGGGGGTTTGAGCAGTACTTC CSANSGRGFEQYF
NA TRBJ2-7 TRBV28 TRBD1 TGTGCCAGCAGAGGGACAGCCTCATCCTACGAGCAGTACTTC CASRGTASSYEQYF
NA TRBJ1-4 TRBV9 NA TGTGCCAGCAGCGTAGATAGAGGGGCAACTAATGAAAAACTGTTTTTT CASSVDRGATNEKLFF
once TRBJ1-1 TRBV4-2 NA TGTGCCAGCAGCCAGGCGACGGGTAGGGGCGATGAAGCTTTCTTT CASSQATGRGDEAFF
NA TRBJ2-7 TRBV4-1 NA TGCGCCAGCAGCCAAGTGACTGGGTACAGCTCCTACGAGCAGTACTTC CASSQVTGYSSYEQYF
NA TRBJ2-5 TRBV10-2 TRBD1 TGCGCCAGCAGTTTTGGGACAGAGGAACTGGAGACCCAGTACTTC CASSFGTEELETQYF
NA TRBJ2-3 TRBV5-1 NA TGCGCCAGCAGCTTGGCTACTGGGACGAATTACACAGATACGCAGTATTTT CASSLATGTNYTDTQYF
NA TRBJ2-6 TRBV10-3 NA TGTGCCATCAGTGACGTCTCTGGGGCCAACGTCCTGACTTTC CAISDVSGANVLTF
NA TRBJ2-1 TRBV20-1 NA TGCAGTGCTAGATATGGGCCGGGTGAGCAGTTCTTC CSARYGPGEQFF
NA TRBJ2-3 TRBV11-2 TRBD1 TGTGCCAGCAGCTTCCCCGGGACAGGGTACAACCATCGCACAGATACGCAGTATTTT CASSFPGTGYNHRTDTQYF
once TRBJ2-7 TRBV7-2 TRBD1 TGTGCCAGCAGCTTGGCAGGGGGCGGCTACGAGCAGTACTTC CASSLAGGGYEQYF
NA TRBJ2-7 TRBV6-1 NA TGTGCCTGCAGGGAAGGCTGGAACTCCTACGAGCAGTACTTC CACREGWNSYEQYF
NA TRBJ1-5 TRBV3-1 NA TGTGCCAGCAGCCAAGATTCTCAGCCCCAGCATTTT CASSQDSQPQHF
NA TRBJ2-3 TRBV3-1 NA TGTGCCAGCAGCCAAGATAATGGGAGGCACAAGCAGTATTTT CASSQDNGRHKQYF
few TRBJ1-2 TRBV3-1 NA TGTGCCAGCAGCCAGGATGGAGCTTATGGCTACACCTTC CASSQDGAYGYTF
few TRBJ1-2 TRBV6-5 NA TGTGCCAGCAGGTCCGGGATCTATGGCTACACCTTC CASRSGIYGYTF
NA TRBJ2-4 TRBV12-3/TRBV12-4 TRBD1 TGTGCCAGCAGTACAGGGGTGGGCAAAAACATTCAGTACTTC CASSTGVGKNIQYF
few TRBJ2-1 TRBV7-3 TRBD1 TGTGCCAGCAGCAGGGACAGGAATCGTGAGCAGTTCTTC CASSRDRNREQFF
NA TRBJ2-7 TRBV7-9 NA TGTGTCAGCAGCCTCCCCGGGACGAACTACGAGCAGTACTTC CVSSLPGTNYEQYF